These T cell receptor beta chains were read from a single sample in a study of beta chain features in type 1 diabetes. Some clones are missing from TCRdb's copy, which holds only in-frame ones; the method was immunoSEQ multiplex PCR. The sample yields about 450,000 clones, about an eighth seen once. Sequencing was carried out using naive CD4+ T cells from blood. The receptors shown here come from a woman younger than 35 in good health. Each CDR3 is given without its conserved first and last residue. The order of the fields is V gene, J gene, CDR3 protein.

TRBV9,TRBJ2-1,ASSVTSGRNEQF
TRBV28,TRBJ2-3,ASGVWRGTDTQY
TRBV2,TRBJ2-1,ATMTSGRYNEQF
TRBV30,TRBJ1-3,ACQIGPPGNTIY
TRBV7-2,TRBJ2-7,ASSLAGLAMNEQY
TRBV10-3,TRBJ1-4,AISEGGSEKLF
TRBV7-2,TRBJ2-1,ASSSNTGSIGNEQF
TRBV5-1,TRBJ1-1,ASSLAGRSEAF
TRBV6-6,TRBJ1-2,ASSQDLYGYT
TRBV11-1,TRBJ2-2,AIDTGPINTGELF
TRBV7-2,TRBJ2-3,ASSLVASGRKADTQY
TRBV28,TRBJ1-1,ASSSGYTEAF
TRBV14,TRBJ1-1,ASSPLTGGSSNTEAF
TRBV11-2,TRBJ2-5,ASSQRRARETQY
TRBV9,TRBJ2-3,ASSAAAWGWGDTQY
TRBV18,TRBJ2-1,ASSPLVTYEQF
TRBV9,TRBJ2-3,ASSGQPTDTQY
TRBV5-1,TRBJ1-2,ASSFETNYGYT
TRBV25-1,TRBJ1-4,ASSEARDEKLF
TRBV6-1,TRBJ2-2,ASSEPGQHTGELF
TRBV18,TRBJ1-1,ASSVDRVGTEAF
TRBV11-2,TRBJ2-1,ASSAQLSEVF
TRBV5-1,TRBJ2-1,ASSVTGQQSSYNEQF
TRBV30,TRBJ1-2,AWSPGQGVGYT
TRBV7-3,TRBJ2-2,ASSPQGRTNTGELF
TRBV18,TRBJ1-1,ASSQSKNTEAF
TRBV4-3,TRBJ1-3,ASSHRTGTGFSGNTIY
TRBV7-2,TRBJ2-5,ASSLGGGAETQY
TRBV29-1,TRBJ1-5,SVGTGNQPQH
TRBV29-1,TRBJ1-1,SVVGQGPGTEAF
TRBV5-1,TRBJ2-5,ASSPSTYQETQY
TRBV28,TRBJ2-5,ASSLSMIQETQY
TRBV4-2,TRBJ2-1,ASSPAGTSGSTEQF
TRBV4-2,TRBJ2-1,ASSQERGLAGDEQF
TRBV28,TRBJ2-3,ASSSGEDTQY
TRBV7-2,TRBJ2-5,ASSFGLLRAQETQY
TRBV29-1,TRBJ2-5,SAGGLQETQY
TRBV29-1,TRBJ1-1,SVMTGGTNTEAF
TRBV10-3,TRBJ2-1,AISESETDTYNEQF